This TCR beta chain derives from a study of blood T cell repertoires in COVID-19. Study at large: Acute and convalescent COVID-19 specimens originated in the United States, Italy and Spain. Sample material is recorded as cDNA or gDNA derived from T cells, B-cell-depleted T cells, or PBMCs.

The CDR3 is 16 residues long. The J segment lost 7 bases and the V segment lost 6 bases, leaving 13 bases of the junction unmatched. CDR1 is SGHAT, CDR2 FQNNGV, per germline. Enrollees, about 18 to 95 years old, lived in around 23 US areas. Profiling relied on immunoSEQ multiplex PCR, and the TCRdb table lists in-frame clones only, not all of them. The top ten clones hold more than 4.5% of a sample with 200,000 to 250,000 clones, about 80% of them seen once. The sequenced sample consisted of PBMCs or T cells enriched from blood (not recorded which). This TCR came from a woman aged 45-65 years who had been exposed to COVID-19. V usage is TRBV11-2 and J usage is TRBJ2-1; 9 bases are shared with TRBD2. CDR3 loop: CASRETPGLAPNEQFF. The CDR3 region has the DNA TGTGCCAGCAGGGAAACTCCGGGACTAGCTCCTAATGAGCAGTTCTTC.